The 15 T cell receptor beta chains reported below all come from one sample, sequenced in a study of shared clonotypes between healthy human individuals. CD45RO-negative, CCR7-positively selected cells formed the naive CD8 fraction, excluding terminally differentiated effector memory CD45RA+ cells. Sequenced by immunoSEQ multiplex PCR; TCRdb stores in-frame clones only, minus some. The sample yields millions of clones, about 95% seen once. Sequenced: naive CD8+ T cells sorted from blood. These receptors were collected from a man younger than 35 in good health.

The V gene is TRBV28, the J gene TRBJ1-2; D is perhaps TRBD1 (5 bases). CDR1 and CDR2 from the germline V gene are MDHEN and SYDVKM. This CDR3 has 15 amino acids. V lost 3 bases, J lost 4 bases, and 15 bases lay in between. CDR3 in amino acids: CASSFGGRDLYGYTF. For the CDR3, the DNA is TGTGCCAGCAGTTTCGGCGGTCGGGACCTCTATGGCTACACCTTC.

This clone was detected a few times. This sequence joins TRBV9 and TRBJ1-1; 7 positions match TRBD1. Germline V gene sequence: CDR1 SGDLS, CDR2 YYNGEE. The CDR3 extends over 17 amino acids. The trim removed 4 bases at V and 0 bases at J, leaving 12 bases unmatched. The CDR3 region has the DNA TGTGCCAGCAGCCCACCCAGGGGGAAAACCGTGAACACTGAAGCTTTCTTT. It is translated as CASSPPRGKTVNTEAFF.

The chain combines TRBV5-1 with TRBJ2-7; possibly TRBD2 for D (5 bases). This CDR3 has 15 residues. Trimming removed 4 bases at V and 2 bases at J, with 16 bases between. Germline CDR1 SGHRS, CDR2 YFSETQ. The CDR3 region is CASSLTGIGAYEQYF. The CDR3 region has the DNA TGCGCCAGCAGCCTTACCGGGATTGGGGCCTACGAGCAGTACTTC. Full variable domain (missing parts from reference TRBV5-1 and TRBJ2-7): KAGVTQTPRYLIKTRGQQVTLSCSPISGHRSVSWYQQTPGQGLQFLFEYFSETQRNKGNFPGRFSGRQFSNSRSEMNVSTLELGDSALYLCASSLTGIGAYEQYFGPGTRLTVT.

This chain uses TRBV11-2 with TRBJ2-7; 7 bases line up with TRBD2. Losses at the gene ends were 6 bases for V and 3 bases for J; bases not matched to a gene: 8. In germline, CDR1 is SGHAT, CDR2 FQNNGV. The CDR3 length is 14 residues. The CDR3 protein is CASRQTGLSYEQYF. CDR3 sequence (DNA): TGTGCCAGCAGGCAGACGGGACTAAGCTACGAGCAGTACTTC.

The chain has TRBV29-1 and TRBJ2-3; tentatively, D is TRBD1 (6 bases). Germline V gene lookup returns CDR1 SQVTM and CDR2 ANQGSEA. Trimming shortened V by 3 bases and J by 0 bases, and 13 bases separated the two germline ends. The CDR3 has 15 amino acids. CDR3 region: CSVDLDRSSTDTQYF. The CDR3 coding sequence is TGCAGCGTTGATCTTGACAGGTCTAGCACAGATACGCAGTATTTT.

This clone was detected only once. V and J are TRBV27 and TRBJ2-7; a possible D gene is TRBD2 (7 bases). This CDR3 has 16 amino acids. V gave up 0 bases and J gave up 5 bases, with 17 bases separating them. The germline V gene has CDR1 MNHEY and CDR2 SMNVEV (reference sequence). The DNA of the CDR3 is TGTGCCAGCAGTTTATCGTTCGGGGGGCCCCCTAACGAGCAGTACTTC. It codes for CASSLSFGGPPNEQYF.

The chain combines TRBV9 with TRBJ1-6, with 7 positions matching TRBD1. The V and J ends lost 4 bases and 3 bases, in that order; junction bases with no gene match: 4. The CDR3 has 15 residues. In germline, CDR1 is SGDLS, CDR2 YYNGEE. Here the CDR3 DNA reads TGTGCCAGCAGCACTGGACAGGTCTATAATTCACCCCTCCACTTT. Translating gives CASSTGQVYNSPLHF.

This chain joins TRBV2 and TRBJ2-3; unclear D gene. Germline V gene lookup returns CDR1 SNHLY and CDR2 FYNNEI. Trimming removed 4 bases at V and 0 bases at J, with 8 bases between. There are 14 residues in the CDR3. For the CDR3, the DNA is TGTGCCAGCAGTGGGTTGGGCAGCACAGATACGCAGTATTTT. It yields the protein CASSGLGSTDTQYF.

The rearrangement uses TRBV5-1 and TRBJ2-3, with TRBD2 matching 11 bases. This CDR3 has 16 amino acids. After removal of 1 base from V and 3 bases from J, the junction contained 4 bases not matched to a gene. The germline gives CDR1 SGHRS, CDR2 YFSETQ. The CDR3 spells CASSLFPSGGTDTQYF. For the CDR3, the DNA is TGCGCCAGCAGCTTGTTTCCTAGCGGGGGGACAGATACGCAGTATTTT.

The chain employs TRBV11-2 and TRBJ2-7; 11 bases match TRBD2. Germline V lookup: CDR1 SGHAT, CDR2 FQNNGV. CDR3 length equals 16 residues. The junction had 4 bases not matched to a gene; V was cut back by 0 bases and J by 3 bases. The CDR3 sequence: CASSLEGTSGRYEQYF. The CDR3 DNA follows: TGTGCCAGCAGCTTAGAGGGGACTAGCGGTCGCTACGAGCAGTACTTC. The full variable domain, in which reference TRBV11-2 and TRBJ2-7 provide the parts outside the CDR3, is EAGVAQSPRYKIIEKRQSVAFWCNPISGHATLYWYQQILGQGPKLLIQFQNNGVVDDSQLPKDRFSAERLKGVDSTLKIQPAKLEDSAVYLCASSLEGTSGRYEQYFGPGTRLTVT.

The chain joins TRBV10-3 to TRBJ2-7, with 7 bases fitting TRBD2. V dropped 4 bases and J dropped 2; count of bases not matched to a gene: 8. From germline, CDR1 is ENHRY and CDR2 SYGVKD. The CDR3 has 15 residues. CDR3 sequence reads: CAISGGVTSPYEQYF. CDR3 sequence (DNA): TGTGCCATCAGTGGTGGGGTGACTAGCCCCTACGAGCAGTACTTC.

As concerns this clone: At the DNA level, this CDR3 is encoded by other sequences in the same sample as well. V gene TRBV28 combines with J gene TRBJ2-3; D unresolved. V was trimmed by 3 bases and J by 5 bases, leaving 9 bases between them. The CDR3 runs to 13 residues. Germline values: CDR1 MDHEN, CDR2 SYDVKM. CDR3 in amino acids: CASSFRLKDTQYF. For the CDR3, the DNA is TGTGCCAGCAGTTTCAGACTGAAAGATACGCAGTATTTT.

The chain has TRBV6-5 and TRBJ2-7; D gene ambiguous. The CDR3 consists of 11 residues. The V end lost 6 bases, the J end lost 3 bases, and 6 bases lay between the germline ends. Germline-derived CDR1 and CDR2 are MNHEY and SVGAGI. CDR3 DNA sequence: TGTGCCAGCAGGATTAACTACGAGCAGTACTTC. This sequence encodes CASRINYEQYF.

The chain links TRBV5-4 to TRBJ2-3, with a possible D match to TRBD2 (6 bases). There are 14 residues in the CDR3. Germline CDR1 reads SGHNT; CDR2 reads YYREEE (reference sequence). The V and J ends lost 2 bases and 4 bases respectively, with 11 bases between them. The chain's CDR3 is CASSLSAGPDTQYF. The CDR3 bases are TGTGCCAGCAGCTTATCCGCGGGGCCAGATACGCAGTATTTT.

The chain has TRBV6-5 and TRBJ2-3; weak D call: TRBD1 (6 bases). Germline CDR1 is MNHEY and CDR2 is SVGAGI. V gave up 3 bases and J gave up 9 bases, with 16 bases separating them. This CDR3 spans 14 amino acids. This chain's CDR3 is CASSYMGASWTQYF. As DNA, the CDR3 is TGTGCCAGCAGTTATATGGGGGCCTCTTGGACGCAGTATTTT.